A single sample gave rise to the 10 T cell receptor beta chains below, sequenced in a study of beta chain features in type 1 diabetes. Study outcomes and limitations: Moderate yet significant TCRB CDR3 shortening was seen in Type 1 diabetes patients in all four CD4+ subsets.

These TCRs' antigens remain unknown. The authors reverse transcribed all of the isolated RNA, so sequencing captured expressed TCRB transcripts. Sequencing was performed with immunoSEQ multiplex PCR; in TCRdb, only in-frame clones are kept and a portion is missing. This table holds 95,000 to 150,000 clones, about 15% found once. Sequenced: central memory CD4+ T cells from blood. The receptors shown here come from a man in his thirties or forties with type 1 diabetes.

The table lists this clone with a few counts. The chain links TRBV30 to TRBJ2-5, with TRBD2 identical over 10 bases. The V segment lost 5 bases and the J segment 5 bases; nucleotides outside the gene matches: 8. The CDR3 spans 14 residues. Germline assignment: CDR1 GTSNPN and CDR2 SVGIG (reference sequence). The chain's CDR3 is CAWGPGLASETQYF. CDR3 DNA: TGTGCCTGGGGGCCGGGACTAGCGTCGGAGACCCAGTACTTC.

The rearrangement links TRBV18 to TRBJ2-5, with D possibly TRBD1 on 6 matching bases. The V and J ends lost 3 bases and 4 bases respectively, with 9 bases between them. The CDR3 is 13 residues long. Looked up from germline, CDR1 is KGHSH and CDR2 is LQKENI. CDR3 coding DNA: TGTGCCAGCTCACCGGTACAGGGAGAGACCCAGTACTTC. Its protein is CASSPVQGETQYF.

This clone was observed a few times. The chain has TRBV4-3 and TRBJ1-6, with D possibly TRBD1 on 5 matching bases. Germline values: CDR1 LGHNA, CDR2 YSLEER. The CDR3 extends over 15 amino acids. The V end lost 5 bases, the J end lost 0 bases, and 8 bases lay between the germline ends. CDR3 residues: CASSFQGSYNSPLHF. CDR3 nucleotide sequence: TGCGCCAGCAGCTTCCAGGGCTCCTATAATTCACCCCTCCACTTT.

This clone has more than one count but fewer than ten. The chain employs TRBV9 and TRBJ2-2; D gene ambiguous. The germline gives CDR1 SGDLS, CDR2 YYNGEE. This CDR3 comprises 14 residues. Trimming stripped 4 bases from V and 3 bases from J, with 10 bases between. Written as DNA, the CDR3 is TGTGCCAGCAGCCAAGGACCTTACACCGGGGAGCTGTTTTTT. Its translation: CASSQGPYTGELFF. Variable domain in full (rest from reference TRBV9 and TRBJ2-2): DSGVTQTPKHLITATGQRVTLRCSPRSGDLSVYWYQQSLDQGLQFLIQYYNGEERAKGNILERFSAQQFPDLHSELNLSSLELGDSALYFCASSQGPYTGELFFGEGSRLTVL.

DNA for the CDR3: TGTGCCAGCAGTTACTCCGAAGGAGATACGCAGTATTTT. It yields the protein CASSYSEGDTQYF. The V gene is TRBV6-6, the J gene TRBJ2-3; D is uncertain. V lost 0 bases and J 5 bases, leaving 6 bases between the germline ends. CDR1 is MNHNY, CDR2 SVGAGI, per germline (reference sequence). The CDR3 sequence is 13 residues long.

The sample holds a few counts of this clone. The gene calls are TRBV7-6 and TRBJ2-5, with no clear D. The J call may be in error: the DNA end matches TRBJ2-7 better. The CDR3 is 14 amino acids. The germline V gene encodes CDR1 SGHVS and CDR2 FNYEAQ. The CDR3 protein is CASSLEVASYEQYF. CDR3 DNA: TGTGCCAGCAGCTTAGAAGTAGCTTCCTACGAGCAGTACTTC.

CDR3 DNA: TGTGCCAGCAGCTTAATTCCGGGGTCGTTTTACGAGCAGTACTTC. It translates to CASSLIPGSFYEQYF. The rearrangement links TRBV7-2 to TRBJ2-7; the D gene is possibly TRBD2 (5 bases). Germline V gene lookup returns CDR1 SGHTA and CDR2 FQGNSA. This CDR3 region has 15 residues. The ends were cut back, 2 bases at V and 4 bases at J, with 15 bases in the middle.

This clone was recorded many times. This sequence joins TRBV5-1 and TRBJ1-2, with D unresolved. V was clipped by 0 bases and J by 2 bases, with 8 bases between them. CDR3 length equals 14 residues. The germline gives CDR1 SGHRS, CDR2 YFSETQ. The DNA for the CDR3 is TGCGCCAGCAGCTTGGATCTGGGGAACTATGGCTACACCTTC. It translates to CASSLDLGNYGYTF.

This clone appeared a few times. The rearrangement links TRBV5-1 to TRBJ1-3, with D possibly TRBD1 on 6 matching bases. This CDR3 has 16 residues. V lost 2 bases, J lost 0 bases, and 12 bases lay in between. CDR1 and CDR2 from the germline V gene are SGHRS and YFSETQ. CDR3 amino acids: CASSFAGGGSGNTIYF. In DNA, the CDR3 is TGCGCCAGCAGCTTCGCTGGGGGCGGCTCTGGAAACACCATATATTTT.

The gene calls are TRBV30 and TRBJ2-3; 8 bases align to TRBD1. This CDR3 comprises 15 residues. Looked up from germline, CDR1 is GTSNPN and CDR2 is SVGIG (reference sequence). The junction had 6 bases not matched to a gene; V was cut back by 3 bases and J by 1 base. The CDR3 reads CAWSHGQGGTDTQYF. The CDR3 DNA is TGTGCCTGGAGCCACGGACAGGGCGGCACAGATACGCAGTATTTT.